Below, 16 T cell receptor beta chains from the same sample are listed, as sequenced in a study of T cell clonotyping in hematopoietic cell transplantation. The method was immunoSEQ multiplex PCR; TCRdb's version includes in-frame clones alone and lacks a portion of them. Of about 14,000 clones in the sample, around 94% were seen once. The sequenced sample was PBMCs, obtained 30 days after allogeneic stem cell transplant. Source of these receptors: a male patient between 60 and 69 years old who had an allogeneic stem cell transplant from an unrelated donor, so the T cells may come from the graft donor. Some clones in this sample may be carry-over from other donors' samples.

This chain links TRBV5-1 with TRBJ2-3; D gene uncertain. There are 13 residues in the CDR3. CDR1 is SGHRS, CDR2 YFSETQ, per germline. Trimming took 0 bases from V and 4 from J, leaving 6 bases between them. The DNA of the CDR3 is TGCGCCAGCAGCTTGGACAGTCCAGATACGCAGTATTTT. This encodes CASSLDSPDTQYF.

V usage is TRBV9 and J usage is TRBJ1-2, with 10 bases identical to TRBD1. The CDR3 loop spans 16 amino acids. CDR1 is SGDLS, CDR2 YYNGEE, per germline. The trim removed 2 bases at V and 7 bases at J, leaving 11 bases unmatched. The CDR3 DNA sequence: TGTGCCAGCAGCGTGTCCGGGACAGGGGAGGGAGGTGGCTACACCTTC. It encodes CASSVSGTGEGGGYTF. Full variable domain (missing parts from reference TRBV9 and TRBJ1-2): DSGVTQTPKHLITATGQRVTLRCSPRSGDLSVYWYQQSLDQGLQFLIQYYNGEERAKGNILERFSAQQFPDLHSELNLSSLELGDSALYFCASSVSGTGEGGGYTFGSGTRLTVV.

J is TRBJ2-7 and V is TRBV23-1; D is unclear. TRBV23-1 is assigned to the ORF class and has an uncertain function. The CDR3 is 18 amino acids. The V end lost 1 base, the J end lost 6 bases, and 25 bases lay between the germline ends. The CDR3 reads CASSQYRARHPRGSEQYF. The CDR3 nucleotides read TGCGCCAGCAGTCAATACCGAGCGCGGCACCCGAGAGGTTCCGAGCAGTACTTC.

This chain connects TRBV4-1 to TRBJ1-1; TRBD1 matches at 7 bases. Germline lookup yields CDR1 MGHRA and CDR2 YSYEKL. Unmatched junction bases numbered 7, after V lost 1 base and J lost 2 bases. CDR3 size: 16 residues. The CDR3 reads CASSQVDRRGNTEAFF. The CDR3 DNA sequence: TGCGCCAGCAGCCAAGTGGACAGGAGAGGAAACACTGAAGCTTTCTTT.

The chain links TRBV27 to TRBJ1-2; D remains ambiguous. This CDR3 has 11 residues. The V end was cut by 9 bases, the J end by 6 bases, with 11 bases between. The germline CDR1 and CDR2 sequences are MNHEY and SMNVEV (reference sequence). The CDR3 sequence is CASTWGNGYTF. CDR3 DNA sequence: TGTGCCAGTACATGGGGAAATGGCTACACCTTC.

Remarks on this clone: Other DNA sequences within the sample encode an identical CDR3. The chain links TRBV30 to TRBJ1-2; D gene ambiguous. Deletions cut 0 bases from V and 7 bases from J, with 6 bases between. CDR3 size: 11 residues. The germline V gene has CDR1 GTSNPN and CDR2 SVGIG (reference sequence). CDR3 sequence (DNA): TGTGCCTGGAGTGTTGGGTCTGGCTACACCTTC. Its protein is CAWSVGSGYTF.

This sequence joins TRBV11-2 and TRBJ1-1; TRBD1 is a possible D gene (6 bases). V was pared by 4 bases and J by 1 base, with 7 bases between. The CDR3 loop spans 13 amino acids. Per germline, CDR1 SGHAT and CDR2 FQNNGV. The CDR3 coding sequence is TGTGCCAGCAGCTGGACAGAGAACACTGAAGCTTTCTTT. Its translation: CASSWTENTEAFF.

In its sample, this clone was seen once. V and J are TRBV10-2 and TRBJ2-5; D ambiguous. Germline CDR1 reads WSHSY; CDR2 reads SAAADI. V was shortened by 2 bases and J by 5 bases, with 3 bases between the two germline ends. The CDR3 has 11 amino acids. The CDR3 loop is CASSEQETQYF. CDR3 nucleotides: TGCGCCAGCAGTGAGCAGGAGACCCAGTACTTC.

DNA of the CDR3: TGTGCCAGCAGCCCCGGCGGGGGGGGTAATGAAAAACTGTTTTTT. It encodes CASSPGGGGNEKLFF. This chain uses TRBV2 with TRBJ1-4, with D tentatively TRBD1 (5 bases). The CDR3 runs to 15 residues. The germline CDR1 and CDR2 sequences are SNHLY and FYNNEI. V lost 6 bases and J lost 4, with 15 bases in between.

The chain couples TRBV6-5 to TRBJ1-2; 8 bases align to TRBD1. The CDR3 has 14 residues. With 4 bases clipped from V and 4 bases from J, the junction kept 5 bases outside the gene matches. Per germline, CDR1 MNHEY and CDR2 SVGAGI. The CDR3 coding sequence is TGTGCCAGCAGTTCCCCGGGACAGGTCTATGGCTACACCTTC. Translation: CASSSPGQVYGYTF.

The chain carries TRBV30 and TRBJ1-4, with a possible D match to TRBD1 (6 bases). The CDR3 consists of 15 residues. Germline V gene data show CDR1 as GTSNPN and CDR2 as SVGIG (reference sequence). Trimming took off 1 base at V and 10 bases at J, with 19 bases between the two ends. The CDR3 nucleotides are TGTGCCTGGAGTGCTCAGGGGACCTTAGGGGCAAAACTGTTTTTT. It is translated as CAWSAQGTLGAKLFF.

V gene TRBV5-1 combines with J gene TRBJ1-1; weak D call: TRBD1 (6 bases). The CDR3 totals 14 residues. With 2 bases removed from V and 4 bases from J, the gap between germline ends came to 12 bases. CDR1 SGHRS and CDR2 YFSETQ come from the germline V gene. In DNA form, the CDR3 reads TGCGCCAGCAGCTTAAGGGTGGACAGCACTGAAGCTTTCTTT. It encodes CASSLRVDSTEAFF.

This sequence joins TRBV19 and TRBJ1-5; possible D gene TRBD1, 5 bases. The CDR3 length is 16 residues. V was cut by 4 bases and J by 4 bases, with 17 bases left in between. The V gene's germline CDR1 is LNHDA and CDR2 SQIVND (reference sequence). The DNA of the CDR3 is TGTGCCAGTAGTAAGATCCAGGGCGTTCCTAATCAGCCCCAGCATTTT. This gives the protein CASSKIQGVPNQPQHF. Based on the CDR3 plus reference TRBV19 and TRBJ1-5, the full variable domain is DGGITQSPKYLFRKEGQNVTLSCEQNLNHDAMYWYRQDPGQGLRLIYYSQIVNDFQKGDIAEGYSVSREKKESFPLTVTSAQKNPTAFYLCASSKIQGVPNQPQHFGDGTRLSIL.

The chain uses TRBV5-1 and TRBJ1-2; a possible D gene is TRBD1 (5 bases). V was clipped by 2 bases and J by 2 bases, with 13 bases between them. The CDR3 spans 15 residues. CDR1 SGHRS and CDR2 YFSETQ come from the germline V gene. Here the CDR3 reads CASSFLQGSNYGYTF. CDR3 DNA sequence: TGCGCCAGCAGCTTCCTTCAGGGTTCCAACTATGGCTACACCTTC.

A single count supports this clone. This chain uses TRBV6-1 with TRBJ1-5; D is uncertain. The ends were cut back, 5 bases at V and 2 bases at J, with 13 bases in the middle. The CDR3 is 15 residues long. Germline V lookup: CDR1 MNHNS, CDR2 SASEGT. As DNA, the CDR3 is TGTGCCAGCAGTTCGCGGGCTACGGGCAATCAGCCCCAGCATTTT. Amino acids: CASSSRATGNQPQHF.

The chain links TRBV11-2 to TRBJ1-2, with D unclear. CDR1 is SGHAT and CDR2 is FQNNGV in the germline V gene. Trimming shortened V by 5 bases and J by 0 bases, and 22 bases separated the two germline ends. The CDR3 has 18 residues. The CDR3 region has the DNA TGTGCCAGCAGCCCCCTGAAGGCGACACGGACTCCTAACTATGGCTACACCTTC. Translation gives CASSPLKATRTPNYGYTF.